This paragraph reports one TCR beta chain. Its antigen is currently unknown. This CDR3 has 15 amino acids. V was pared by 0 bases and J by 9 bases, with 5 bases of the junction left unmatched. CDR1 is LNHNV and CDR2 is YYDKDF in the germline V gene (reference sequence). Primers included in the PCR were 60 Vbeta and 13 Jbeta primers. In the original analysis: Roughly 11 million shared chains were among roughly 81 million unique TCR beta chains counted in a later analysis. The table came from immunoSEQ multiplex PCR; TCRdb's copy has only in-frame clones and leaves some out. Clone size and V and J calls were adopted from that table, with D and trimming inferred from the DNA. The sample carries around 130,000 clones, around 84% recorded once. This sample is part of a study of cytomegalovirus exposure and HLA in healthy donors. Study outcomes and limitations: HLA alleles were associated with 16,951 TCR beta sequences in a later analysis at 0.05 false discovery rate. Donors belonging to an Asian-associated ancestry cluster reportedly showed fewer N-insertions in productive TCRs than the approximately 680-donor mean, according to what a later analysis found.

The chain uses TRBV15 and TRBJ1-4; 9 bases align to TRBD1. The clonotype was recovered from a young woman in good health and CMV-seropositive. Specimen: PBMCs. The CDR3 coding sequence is TGTGCCACCAGCAGAGATAGGGACAGGGAGCAAAAACTGTTTTTT. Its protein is CATSRDRDREQKLFF.